Sequencing of this T cell receptor beta chain was carried out in a study of blood T cell repertoires in COVID-19 (dated by TCRdb to the early 2020s). For the wider study: The collaborator samples originated in the United States, Italy and Spain and spanned the acute and convalescent phases of COVID-19. The samples were drawn from two sources: the first 160 participants of the ongoing ImmuneRACE study, and 1,200 or so subjects contributed by 6 global collaborators. Where available, HLA class I and class II types were obtained from metadata supplied by the sample provider rather than from assay-based typing. A de-identified subject ID, COVID-19 status, age in years and sex were almost always included in the sample metadata. The prospective study material was composed of cDNA or gDNA derived from T cells, B-cell-depleted T cells, or PBMCs. The dataset comprised deeply sampled blood TCRbeta repertoires from subjects exposed to, actively infected with, or recovered from COVID-19. The repertoires were released in a freely available public database intended as a resource for research on the immune response to SARS-CoV-2. The investigation overall reported the following: The amount of clinical and demographic metadata varied by source and participant and was provided uncurated.

The immunoSEQ Assay, a bias-controlled multiplex PCR, was used to amplify TCRbeta CDR3 regions from genomic DNA. The original methods were these. The number of nucleated cells in each sample was estimated from the amplification of reference gene primers within the assay. To quantify the absolute abundance of each unique TCRbeta CDR3 rearrangement, sequence reads were collapsed and filtered. For each sample, productive Simpson clonality was calculated as the square root of Simpson's diversity index across productive rearrangements. Drawn from immuneACCESS, this table holds only the in-frame rearrangements with V and J called that TCRdb kept. Clones are partly lost; checked studies trace under half to an unresolved V gene and leave the rest unexplained. V and J calls and clone size follow that table, whereas D and trimming were derived from the DNA. The sample records over 110,000 clones, around 88% of which are singletons. The ten largest clones represent about 28% of the sample.

The CDR3 runs 15 amino acids, cysteine and phenylalanine included. The read is trimmed to its CDR3 DNA, 45 bases read in frame from base 1. Sequences WNHNN (CDR1) and SYGVQD (CDR2) are obtained from the germline V gene (reference sequence). Between the V and J ends, shortened by 0 bases and 5 bases respectively, the junction contains 13 bases. A remark on this clone: Its antigen has not been determined. One base away there is no much larger clone; base qualities are not given.

The collaborating institutions used their own protocols to collect whole blood in K2EDTA tubes. Collaborator samples were shipped for TCRbeta analysis as frozen whole blood, isolated PBMCs, or DNA extracted from either sample type. This receptor chain uses TRBV10-1 and TRBJ2-5; tentative D gene TRBD1, with 6 bases matching. The sample consisted of peripheral blood. The sequence came from a human donor in a cohort sampled during active COVID-19. The nucleotide sequence is given as TGCGCCAGCAGTGAGTCTGCAGGGGCTGGCGAGACCCAGTACTTC. This translates into CASSESAGAGETQYF.